Each of the 4 T cell receptor beta chains below was sequenced from the same sample in a study of vaccination and CD4 T cells after COVID-19 (dated by TCRdb to 2022 to 2024). The meaning of the sample's time point label: late sampling 161 to 241 days after vaccination in a few convalescent patients. The intended sense of this specimen's treatment or condition label: roughly 10-day PBMC culture with coronavirus spike peptide pools or control peptides (ViraFEST assay). These receptors lack a known antigen. Library construction relied on PCR. The instrument was an Illumina iSeq 100. DNA from cultured CD4+ T cells underwent TCR sequencing with the Oncomine TCR Beta short-read assay at the Johns Hopkins FTIC core. TCRdb redid the processing of the public reads, applying fastp at Q25 and MiXCR, and retained in-frame beta chains. Each entry merges the rows of one CDR3 protein and shows their most common DNA and genes. Recorded for this sample are more than 15,000 distinct CDR3 sequences; roughly 50% of them occurred a single time. Clones ranked in the top ten supply about 18% of the sample.

Here the sequenced sample was CD4+ T cells from blood, cultured in vitro, taken about 7 months after SARS-CoV-2 vaccination. These receptors originate from a human donor who had recovered from COVID-19.

This clonotype was seen a few times. The J gene is TRBJ2-5, the V gene TRBV10-3; D remains ambiguous. The CDR3 spans 15 residues. Germline V gene data show CDR1 as ENHRY and CDR2 as SYGVKD. The V end lost 2 bases, the J end lost 2 bases, and 12 bases lay between the germline ends. CDR3 coding DNA: TGTGCCATCAGTGAGGGGGTCGGCGCGCAAGAGACCCAGTACTTC. It yields the protein CAISEGVGAQETQYF.

This chain uses TRBV12-3 or TRBV12-4 with TRBJ2-5; D not resolved. V dropped 3 bases and J dropped 5 bases, with 4 bases sitting between them. The CDR3 length is 11 residues. CDR3 in DNA: TGTGCCAGCAGTTTTTGGGAGACCCAGTACTTC. Protein: CASSFWETQYF.

V is TRBV20-1 and J is TRBJ1-3; TRBD1 aligns across 7 bases. This CDR3 spans 15 amino acids. The V and J ends lost 0 bases and 2 bases, in that order; junction bases with no gene match: 4. Per germline, CDR1 DFQATT and CDR2 SNEGSKA (reference sequence). The CDR3 bases are TGCAGTGCTAGAGATAGAACAGGGGCTGGAAACACCATATATTTT. Translating gives CSARDRTGAGNTIYF.

J is TRBJ1-1 and V is TRBV7-9, with 7 bases that match TRBD1. Looked up from germline, CDR1 is SEHNR and CDR2 is FQNEAQ (reference sequence). The CDR3 spans 12 residues. V dropped 1 base and J dropped 11; count of bases not matched to a gene: 4. CDR3 nucleotides: TGTGCCAGCAGCTTAGGAGACAGGGTGGCTTTCTTT. It translates to CASSLGDRVAFF.